Reported below is one TCR beta chain. In the authors' methods: Estimated nucleated cell counts came from reference gene primer amplification. TCRdb keeps only in-frame clones here, not all; method: immunoSEQ multiplex PCR. The V and J calls and clone size are taken from that table; D and trimming were inferred from the DNA. The table lists some 83,000 clones, about 82% of them singletons. These data are taken from a study of blood T cell repertoires in COVID-19. The wider study: Sites in the United States, Italy and Spain provided acute and convalescent COVID-19 samples. T cells, B-cell-depleted T cells, or PBMCs supplied cDNA or gDNA.

Trimming shortened V by 0 bases and J by 5 bases, and 13 bases separated the two germline ends. Germline V gene data show CDR1 as LGHDT and CDR2 as YNNKEL (reference sequence). CDR3 length: 15 residues. The sequence was obtained from a man aged 50-59 years with active COVID-19. The rearrangement links TRBV3-1 (or the pseudogene TRBV3-2) to TRBJ1-1; D is perhaps TRBD1 (5 bases). Sequencing was carried out using peripheral blood. The CDR3 sequence is CASSQDRRGGTEAFF. DNA of the CDR3: TGTGCCAGCAGCCAAGATCGACGGGGGGGGACTGAAGCTTTCTTT.